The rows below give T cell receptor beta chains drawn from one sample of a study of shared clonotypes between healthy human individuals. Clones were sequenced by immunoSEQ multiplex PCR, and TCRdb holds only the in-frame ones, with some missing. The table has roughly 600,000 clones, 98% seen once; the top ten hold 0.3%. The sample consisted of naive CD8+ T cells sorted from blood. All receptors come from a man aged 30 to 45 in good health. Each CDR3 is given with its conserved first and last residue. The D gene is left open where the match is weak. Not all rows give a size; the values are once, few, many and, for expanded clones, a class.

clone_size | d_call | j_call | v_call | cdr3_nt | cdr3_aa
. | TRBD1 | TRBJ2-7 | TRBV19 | TGTGCCAGTAGTCTTGGACAGGGTTCGTCCTACGAGCAGTACTTC | CASSLGQGSSYEQYF
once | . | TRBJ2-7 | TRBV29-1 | TGCAGCGTTGAAGCTAACTACGAGCAGTACTTC | CSVEANYEQYF
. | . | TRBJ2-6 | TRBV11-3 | TGTGCCAGCAGCCCATCCCAGGGAGCTGGGGCCAACGTCCTGACTTTC | CASSPSQGAGANVLTF
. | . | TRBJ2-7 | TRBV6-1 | TGTGCCAGCAGTGAACAGGGACGGTACTTC | CASSEQGRYF
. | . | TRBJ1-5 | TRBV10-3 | TGTGCCATCAGTGAGTCGATAACAGGCAATCAGCCCCAGCATTTT | CAISESITGNQPQHF
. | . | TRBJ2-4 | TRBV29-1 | TGCAGCGTTGTACTGGGGATGTCCGCCAAAAACATTCAGTACTTC | CSVVLGMSAKNIQYF
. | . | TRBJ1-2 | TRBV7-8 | TGTGCCAGCAGCTCGCCTAGAGCCGGGGCTGAAGGCTACACCTTC | CASSSPRAGAEGYTF
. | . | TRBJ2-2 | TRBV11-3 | TGTGCCAGCAGTATACGGGGTTCGGACACCGGGGAGCTGTTTTTT | CASSIRGSDTGELFF
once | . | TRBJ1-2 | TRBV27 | TGTGCCAGCAGCGCACTCACAGGGCCGGATACTGACTATGGCTACACCTTC | CASSALTGPDTDYGYTF
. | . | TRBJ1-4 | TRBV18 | TGTGCCAGCTCATTCTCACAGGGCACTAATGAAAAACTGTTTTTT | CASSFSQGTNEKLFF
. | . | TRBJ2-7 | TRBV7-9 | TGTGCCAGCAGCGGCCGGGGGCAAGCCGAGCAGTACTTC | CASSGRGQAEQYF
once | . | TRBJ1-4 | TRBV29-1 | TGCAGCGTGCGGGACGGGGGTGCTAATGAAAAACTGTTTTTT | CSVRDGGANEKLFF
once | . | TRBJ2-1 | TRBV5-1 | TGCGCCAGCAGCTTGGGGGACTTTTCTCCCCACAATGAGCAGTTCTTC | CASSLGDFSPHNEQFF
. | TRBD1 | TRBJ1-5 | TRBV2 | TGTGCCAGCAGTGTAGGGGGCCAAGGACCCCAGCATTTT | CASSVGGQGPQHF
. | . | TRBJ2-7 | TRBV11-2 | TGTGCCAGCAGCTTCGGGGCCGGTGACGAGCAGTACTTC | CASSFGAGDEQYF
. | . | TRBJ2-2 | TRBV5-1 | TGCGCCAGCAAGGAGGGGACCGGGGAGCTGTTTTTT | CASKEGTGELFF
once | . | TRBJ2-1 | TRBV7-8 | TGTGCCAGCACCTGGGACTTGGGGAATGAGCAGTTCTTC | CASTWDLGNEQFF
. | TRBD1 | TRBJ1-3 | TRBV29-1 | TGCAGCGTTGGGACAGGGGCTGGAAACACCATATATTTT | CSVGTGAGNTIYF
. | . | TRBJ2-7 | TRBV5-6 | TGTGCCAGCAGCTTGATTGACAGCTACGAGCAGTACTTC | CASSLIDSYEQYF
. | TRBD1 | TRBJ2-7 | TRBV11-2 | TGTGCCAGCAGCCCTCGGACAGGGGTTGACTACGAGCAGTACTTC | CASSPRTGVDYEQYF
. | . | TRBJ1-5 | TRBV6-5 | TGTGCCAGCAGTACCTTGACAGACAGCAATCAGCCCCAGCATTTT | CASSTLTDSNQPQHF
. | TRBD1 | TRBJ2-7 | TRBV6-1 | TGTGCCAGCACGGGACAGGGCGTCTTCTACGAGCAGTACTTC | CASTGQGVFYEQYF
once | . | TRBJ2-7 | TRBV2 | TGTGCCAGCAGTGACAGGGGCTTCCACTTC | CASSDRGFHF
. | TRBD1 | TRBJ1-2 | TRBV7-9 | TGTGCCACCAACCGACAGGGCATAGCGGAAGGCTATGGCTACACCTTC | CATNRQGIAEGYGYTF
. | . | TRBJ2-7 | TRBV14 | TGTGCCAGCAGCCCCCTAGACCTCTCCTACGAGCAGTACTTC | CASSPLDLSYEQYF
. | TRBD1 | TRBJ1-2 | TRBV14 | TGTGCCAGCAGCTTATCAGGGGGCGGGGAAGTCGATTGGGGCTACACCTTC | CASSLSGGGEVDWGYTF
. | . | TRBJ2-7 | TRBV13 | TGTGCCAGCAGCCTTCCGGGGGACTTTCTCCCTGGGGAGCAGTACTTC | CASSLPGDFLPGEQYF
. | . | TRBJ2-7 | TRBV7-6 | TGTGCCAGCAGCTTAGGGACTAACTCCTACGAGCAGTACTTC | CASSLGTNSYEQYF
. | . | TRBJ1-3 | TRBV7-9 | TGTGCCAGCAGCGGGAGAGCGGAGGTTTATGGAAACACCATATATTTT | CASSGRAEVYGNTIYF
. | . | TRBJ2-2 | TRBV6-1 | TGTGCCAGCAGTACAGGGTACACCGGGGAGCTGTTTTTT | CASSTGYTGELFF
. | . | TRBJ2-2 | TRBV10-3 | TGTGCCATCAGTGAGTCGGCCTCGCCCAAGCGGCCGAACACCGGGGAGCTGTTTTTT | CAISESASPKRPNTGELFF
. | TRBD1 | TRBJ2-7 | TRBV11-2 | TGTGCCAGCAGCTTAGTGACAGGGGGGACCTACGAGCAGTACTTC | CASSLVTGGTYEQYF
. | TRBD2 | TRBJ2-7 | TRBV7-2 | TGTGCCAGCAGCTTACCTAGCGGGAGTCCAACCTACGAGCAGTACTTC | CASSLPSGSPTYEQYF
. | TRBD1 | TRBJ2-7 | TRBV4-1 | TGCGCCAGCAGCCAAGCCGGGACAGGGGGCCCAGGGTACGAGCAGTACTTC | CASSQAGTGGPGYEQYF
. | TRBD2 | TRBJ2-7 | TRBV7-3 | TGTGCCAGCAGCTTAACTAGCGGGCCGGGCTACGAGCAGTACTTC | CASSLTSGPGYEQYF
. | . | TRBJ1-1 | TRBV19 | TGTGCCAGTAGTATATCTGGGAATGAAGCTTTCTTT | CASSISGNEAFF
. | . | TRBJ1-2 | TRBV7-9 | TGTGCCAGCAGCTTAGAGGGCGCGACGCCCGGCTATGGCTACACCTTC | CASSLEGATPGYGYTF
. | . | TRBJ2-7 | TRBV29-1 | TGCAGCGTGCGAGGGTGGGACACCTCCTACGAGCAGTACTTC | CSVRGWDTSYEQYF
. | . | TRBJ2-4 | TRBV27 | TGTGCCAGCAGTTCGGGGCAGCTTCTAGCCAAAAACATTCAGTACTTC | CASSSGQLLAKNIQYF
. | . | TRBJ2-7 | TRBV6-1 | TGTGCCAGCAGTGACCACAGGGACGGCGACGAGCAGTACTTC | CASSDHRDGDEQYF
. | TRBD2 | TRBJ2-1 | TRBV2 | TGTGCCAGCAGTGAAAAACGAGCGGGAGGGCCTATCAATGAGCAGTTCTTC | CASSEKRAGGPINEQFF
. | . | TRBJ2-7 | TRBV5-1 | TGCGCCAGCAGCGCCCCGGGACACGGAGACTACGAGCAGTACTTC | CASSAPGHGDYEQYF
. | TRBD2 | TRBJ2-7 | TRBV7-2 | TGTGCCAGCAGCACCGGGGGGGACCACTACGAGCAGTACTTC | CASSTGGDHYEQYF
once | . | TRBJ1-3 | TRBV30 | TGTGCCTGGATGTCCCCTAGGGATAACTCTGGAAACACCATATATTTT | CAWMSPRDNSGNTIYF
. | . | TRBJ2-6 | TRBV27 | TGTGCCAGCAGTTTAGTTGGGGCCAACGTCCTGACTTTC | CASSLVGANVLTF
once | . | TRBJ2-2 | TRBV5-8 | TGTGCCAGCAGCTCCTACAGGAGGAGTACCGGGGAGCTGTTTTTT | CASSSYRRSTGELFF
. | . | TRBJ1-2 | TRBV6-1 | TGTGCCAGCAGTGAAAATGAGGGGGTCTATGGCTACACCTTC | CASSENEGVYGYTF
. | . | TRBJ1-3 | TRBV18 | TGTGCCAGCTCACCACCGGCCGGTCTGGACGGTGTATATTTT | CASSPPAGLDGVYF
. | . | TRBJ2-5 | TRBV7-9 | TGTGCCAGCAGCTTAGGGGTGGAGACCCAGTACTTC | CASSLGVETQYF
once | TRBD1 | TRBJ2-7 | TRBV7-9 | TGTGCCAGCAGCCGGGGACAGACTACCTACTACGAGCAGTACTTC | CASSRGQTTYYEQYF
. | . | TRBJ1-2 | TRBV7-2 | TGTGCCAGCAGCCTAAGACGGACTACTAACTATGGCTACACCTTC | CASSLRRTTNYGYTF